These 21 T cell receptor beta chains were all obtained from the same sample, sequenced in a study of T cell responses to AZD1222 COVID-19 vaccine. TCRdb's copy holds only in-frame clones and misses some; the assay was immunoSEQ multiplex PCR. The profile shows about 120,000 clones, about 90% of them singletons. The sample was peripheral blood, taken on day 0 of AZD1222 vaccination. The receptor source for this set is an adult in good health.

This clone was seen ten or more times. The chain has TRBV2 and TRBJ2-5; D remains unclear. The CDR3 has 12 amino acids. Trimming took 7 bases from V and 4 from J, leaving 10 bases between them. Germline loops: CDR1 SNHLY, CDR2 FYNNEI. In nucleotides, the CDR3 is TGTGCCAGCAAGGCTGCCGGAGAGACCCAGTACTTC. This gives the protein CASKAAGETQYF.

V usage is TRBV6-6 and J usage is TRBJ2-7, with D perhaps TRBD1 or TRBD2 (5 bases each). With 7 bases removed from V and 0 bases from J, the gap between germline ends came to 13 bases. This CDR3 contains 14 residues. The germline V gene encodes CDR1 MNHNY and CDR2 SVGAGI (reference sequence). This CDR3 reads CASIGGTNSYEQYF. Written as DNA, the CDR3 is TGTGCCAGCATTGGTGGGACGAACTCCTACGAGCAGTACTTC.

The chain is built from TRBV28 and TRBJ2-3; the match to TRBD2 covers 11 bases. Germline CDR1 is MDHEN and CDR2 is SYDVKM. CDR3 length: 15 residues. Trimming took 5 bases from V and 4 from J; bases not matched to a gene: 5. This CDR3 reads CASSLGLAGADTQYF. The CDR3 nucleotides are TGTGCCAGCAGTCTAGGACTAGCGGGTGCAGATACGCAGTATTTT.

The chain carries TRBV7-9 and TRBJ2-5; D is perhaps TRBD2 (6 bases). The CDR3 has 17 amino acids. CDR1 is SEHNR, CDR2 FQNEAQ, per germline (reference sequence). V shed 3 bases and J shed 5 bases, with 22 bases lying between them. CDR3 nucleotides: TGTGCCAGCAGCTTTCAGAGGCGGGGTGGGCTGGGGGAGACCCAGTACTTC. Translated: CASSFQRRGGLGETQYF.

This clone was seen a few times. Other nucleotide sequences in the sample specify the same CDR3. The chain combines TRBV5-1 with TRBJ2-7; D is perhaps TRBD1 (5 bases). The CDR3 totals 12 residues. Germline V gene lookup returns CDR1 SGHRS and CDR2 YFSETQ. V lost 6 bases to trimming and J lost 4 bases, with 11 bases between them. The CDR3 is CASNLGDYEQYF. The CDR3 coding sequence is TGCGCCAGCAACTTAGGGGATTACGAGCAGTACTTC.

V gene TRBV5-1 combines with J gene TRBJ2-2; a weak D match, TRBD1 (5 bases). The CDR3 contains 14 residues. Trimming shortened V by 0 bases and J by 6 bases, and 9 bases separated the two germline ends. Germline assignment: CDR1 SGHRS and CDR2 YFSETQ. CDR3 sequence reads: CASSLDRLAGELFF. The CDR3 DNA is TGCGCCAGCAGCTTGGACAGGTTGGCCGGGGAGCTGTTTTTT. The variable domain in full, with the rest retrieved from reference TRBV5-1 and TRBJ2-2, is KAGVTQTPRYLIKTRGQQVTLSCSPISGHRSVSWYQQTPGQGLQFLFEYFSETQRNKGNFPGRFSGRQFSNSRSEMNVSTLELGDSALYLCASSLDRLAGELFFGEGSRLTVL.

The rearrangement joins TRBV3-1 (or the pseudogene TRBV3-2) to TRBJ2-7; 13 bases agree with TRBD2. The germline CDR1 and CDR2 sequences are LGHDT and YNNKEL (reference sequence). This CDR3 region has 16 residues. V was clipped by 4 bases and J by 6 bases; unmatched bases: 9. CDR3 bases: TGTGCCAGCAGCCGACGGACTAGCGGGGGTCCGGGCGAGCAGTACTTC. This encodes CASSRRTSGGPGEQYF.

V is TRBV18 and J is TRBJ2-7; D possibly uses TRBD1 or TRBD2 (5 bases each). The germline V gene has CDR1 KGHSH and CDR2 LQKENI. This CDR3 region has 13 residues. V gave up 2 bases and J gave up 3 bases, with 8 bases separating them. The CDR3 spells CASSPTRGYEQYF. The CDR3 nucleotides read TGTGCCAGCTCACCAACGAGGGGCTACGAGCAGTACTTC.

V is TRBV5-6 and J is TRBJ1-2; a possible D gene is TRBD1 (6 bases). The CDR3 runs to 15 residues. V was shortened by 0 bases and J by 6 bases, with 15 bases between the two germline ends. Per the germline V gene, CDR1 is SGHDT and CDR2 is YYEEEE. The CDR3 spells CASSLVSRGFNGYTF. CDR3 in DNA: TGTGCCAGCAGCTTGGTATCCAGGGGCTTTAATGGCTACACCTTC.

This chain connects TRBV27 to TRBJ1-2, with a possible D match to TRBD1 (6 bases). The ends were cut back, 9 bases at V and 4 bases at J, with 12 bases in the middle. This CDR3 is built from 12 residues. Looked up from germline, CDR1 is MNHEY and CDR2 is SMNVEV (reference sequence). The CDR3 loop is CASSPGAYGYTF. The CDR3 DNA sequence: TGTGCCAGTTCTCCGGGGGCCTATGGCTACACCTTC.

The J gene is TRBJ2-3, the V gene TRBV19, with D perhaps TRBD1 (5 bases). Trimming took 11 bases from V and 4 from J, leaving 16 bases between them. The CDR3 has 13 residues. Germline V gene lookup returns CDR1 LNHDA and CDR2 SQIVND (reference sequence). CDR3 nucleotide sequence: TGTGCCGCCGGCGCGTGGGGCGCAGATACGCAGTATTTT. Translated: CAAGAWGADTQYF.

The J gene is TRBJ1-6, the V gene TRBV28; 8 nucleotides align to TRBD1. Germline trimming cut 8 bases from V and 10 bases from J; bases unmatched to any gene: 10. Germline values: CDR1 MDHEN, CDR2 SYDVKM. CDR3 size: 14 residues. This CDR3 reads CASGNTGGGSPLHF. CDR3 DNA: TGTGCCAGCGGAAATACAGGGGGGGGATCACCCCTCCACTTT.

The V and J genes are TRBV30 and TRBJ2-1; D is tentatively TRBD1 or TRBD2 (5 bases each). This CDR3 has 13 amino acids. V lost 3 bases and J 7 bases, leaving 13 bases between the germline ends. Germline V gene data show CDR1 as GTSNPN and CDR2 as SVGIG (reference sequence). CDR3 sequence (DNA): TGTGCCTGGAGGGGCTTGGGGGAGAATGAGCAGTTCTTC. It yields the protein CAWRGLGENEQFF.

This clone was picked up one time. The gene calls are TRBV10-3 and TRBJ2-7, with D possibly being TRBD1 or TRBD2 (5 bases each). V lost 10 bases and J lost 0, with 13 bases in between. Germline V CDR1 and CDR2: ENHRY, SYGVKD. The CDR3 covers 13 residues. The CDR3 coding sequence is TGTGCCACTGGGACCGCTAGCTCCTACGAGCAGTACTTC. Its protein product is CATGTASSYEQYF.

The rearrangement joins TRBV19 to TRBJ1-6; 7 nucleotides match TRBD1. The CDR3 loop spans 14 amino acids. The germline gives CDR1 LNHDA, CDR2 SQIVND (reference sequence). J gave up 13 bases and V 5 bases, and 11 bases lay outside the gene matches. CDR3: CASSAGGGPLPLHF. The CDR3 DNA is TGTGCCAGTAGTGCAGGGGGAGGCCCGCTCCCCCTCCACTTT. Full variable domain (rest looked up from reference TRBV19 and TRBJ1-6): DGGITQSPKYLFRKEGQNVTLSCEQNLNHDAMYWYRQDPGQGLRLIYYSQIVNDFQKGDIAEGYSVSREKKESFPLTVTSAQKNPTAFYLCASSAGGGPLPLHFGNGTRLTVT.

The V gene is TRBV20-1, the J gene TRBJ1-1, with D unclear. The germline V gene has CDR1 DFQATT and CDR2 SNEGSKA (reference sequence). Trimming took 6 bases from V and 0 from J, leaving 5 bases between them. CDR3 length: 11 residues. CDR3 coding DNA: TGCAGTGCAGCAGTGAACACTGAAGCTTTCTTT. Protein sequence: CSAAVNTEAFF.

As for this clone: The sample has other DNA sequences that encode this CDR3 too. This chain links TRBV7-3 with TRBJ2-1; 8 positions agree with TRBD2. The CDR3 spans 15 residues. V lost 5 bases and J lost 5; bases outside the gene matches: 8. Germline loops: CDR1 SGHTA, CDR2 FQGTGA. CDR3 bases: TGTGCCAGCAGCCTGTCCGGGGGGGCTAACAATGAGCAGTTCTTC. Its protein product is CASSLSGGANNEQFF.

V is TRBV2 and J is TRBJ2-7; 10 positions match TRBD1. The CDR3 covers 14 residues. Germline assignment: CDR1 SNHLY and CDR2 FYNNEI. V was clipped by 6 bases and J by 4 bases; unmatched bases: 6. The CDR3 DNA reads TGTGCCAGCAGAGAGACAGGGGGCGGATACGAGCAGTACTTC. Translated: CASRETGGGYEQYF.

This clone was recorded once. The V gene is TRBV11-2, the J gene TRBJ1-4; D unresolved. Germline CDR1 SGHAT, CDR2 FQNNGV. The V end was cut by 0 bases, the J end by 4 bases, with 0 bases between. The CDR3 spans 12 residues. The CDR3 spells CASSLDNEKLFF. The CDR3 DNA reads TGTGCCAGCAGCTTAGATAATGAAAAACTGTTTTTT.

The V and J genes are TRBV5-1 and TRBJ2-1, with 9 bases matching TRBD2. Germline trimming cut 5 bases from V and 5 bases from J; bases unmatched to any gene: 20. This CDR3 spans 19 amino acids. Germline CDR1 reads SGHRS; CDR2 reads YFSETQ. This CDR3 reads CASRGAGGVTHSQHNEQFF. In nucleotides, the CDR3 is TGCGCCAGCAGGGGAGCGGGGGGAGTTACACACTCACAACACAATGAGCAGTTCTTC.

The gene calls are TRBV6-5 and TRBJ1-2; D is ambiguous. This CDR3 is 14 amino acids long. V gave up 2 bases and J gave up 0 bases, with 7 bases separating them. Looked up from germline, CDR1 is MNHEY and CDR2 is SVGAGI. CDR3 loop: CASSYLQANYGYTF. For the CDR3, the DNA is TGTGCCAGCAGTTACCTGCAGGCTAACTATGGCTACACCTTC.